The 30 T cell receptor beta chains below come from one sample, sequenced in a study of T cells after yellow fever vaccination. A single record per CDR3 protein comes from TCRdb applying MiXCR to the 5' RACE reads. This sample has some 250,000 distinct CDR3 sequences, with roughly 4% found just once. The sample was PBMCs, taken 15 days after the yellow fever booster vaccination. These receptors were collected from a young man who received the YFV17D yellow fever vaccine.

This clonotype was seen ten or more times. The chain carries TRBV4-1 and TRBJ2-3; D is unresolved. The V and J ends lost 4 bases and 2 bases respectively, with 10 bases between them. Germline CDR1 MGHRA, CDR2 YSYEKL. The CDR3 sequence is 14 residues long. Here the CDR3 reads CASSRQLYTDTQYF. DNA for the CDR3: TGCGCCAGCAGCCGCCAACTCTACACAGATACGCAGTATTTT.

This clonotype showed up many times. The rearrangement links TRBV18 to TRBJ1-1; 7 bases map to TRBD1. CDR3 length equals 14 residues. Looked up from germline, CDR1 is KGHSH and CDR2 is LQKENI. J lost 1 base, V lost 8 bases, and 7 bases had no gene match. For the CDR3, the DNA is TGTGCCAGCACGCAGACAGGGACGAACACTGAAGCTTTCTTT. Encoded protein: CASTQTGTNTEAFF.

Many counts were recorded for this clonotype. V gene TRBV7-9 combines with J gene TRBJ2-2; 9 nucleotides align to TRBD2. Germline CDR1 and CDR2: SEHNR and FQNEAQ (reference sequence). V lost 5 bases and J lost 7; bases outside the gene matches: 11. The CDR3 sequence is 16 residues long. This chain's CDR3 is CASSPPRAGGNGELFF. The CDR3, as DNA: TGTGCCAGCAGCCCTCCCCGGGCGGGAGGGAACGGGGAGCTGTTTTTT.

In its sample, this clonotype was seen many times. The chain has TRBV9 and TRBJ2-5; D gene unclear. The CDR3 extends over 14 amino acids. Trimming took 6 bases from V and 5 from J, leaving 17 bases between them. Per germline, CDR1 SGDLS and CDR2 YYNGEE. In DNA form, the CDR3 reads TGTGCCAGCACCGAAACTGACTCGCGCGAGACCCAGTACTTC. Residues: CASTETDSRETQYF. The full variable domain, its missing parts supplied by reference TRBV9 and TRBJ2-5, is DSGVTQTPKHLITATGQRVTLRCSPRSGDLSVYWYQQSLDQGLQFLIQYYNGEERAKGNILERFSAQQFPDLHSELNLSSLELGDSALYFCASTETDSRETQYFGPGTRLLVL.

The chain employs TRBV5-1 and TRBJ2-5, with 7 bases aligning to TRBD2. This CDR3 region has 14 residues. The germline V gene encodes CDR1 SGHRS and CDR2 YFSETQ. V was clipped by 4 bases and J by 2 bases; unmatched bases: 5. DNA for the CDR3: TGCGCCAGCAGCGTTACTAGCGAACAAGAGACCCAGTACTTC. Translation gives CASSVTSEQETQYF.

There are many counts of this clonotype. The rearrangement uses TRBV7-9 and TRBJ1-5, with D perhaps TRBD1 (6 bases). V gave up 5 bases and J gave up 0 bases, with 17 bases separating them. The CDR3 covers 17 residues. Germline-derived CDR1 and CDR2 are SEHNR and FQNEAQ (reference sequence). The CDR3 nucleotides read TGTGCCAGCAGCGGGGGCGGAGGCCAGCATAGCAATCAGCCCCAGCATTTT. Translating gives CASSGGGGQHSNQPQHF.

This clonotype was detected many times. The CDR3 here is CASSLVGWNTGELFF. Written as DNA, the CDR3 is TGTGCCAGCAGCTTAGTCGGGTGGAACACCGGGGAGCTGTTTTTT. The rearrangement joins TRBV7-2 to TRBJ2-2; no firm D call. CDR3 size: 15 residues. The germline gives CDR1 SGHTA, CDR2 FQGNSA. Trimming shortened V by 1 base and J by 1 base, and 7 bases separated the two germline ends.

This clonotype has at least ten counts. The V call is TRBV10-3, the J call TRBJ2-3; D gene unclear. This CDR3 contains 19 residues. Deletions cut 6 bases from V and 0 bases from J, with 25 bases between. Germline loops: CDR1 ENHRY, CDR2 SYGVKD. This chain's CDR3 is CAISPTGQGRFLSTDTQYF. For the CDR3, the DNA is TGTGCCATCAGCCCGACCGGGCAAGGGCGATTCCTAAGCACAGATACGCAGTATTTT.

This clonotype has a count of ten or more. This sequence joins TRBV15 and TRBJ2-2, with D unresolved. The CDR3 runs to 15 residues. V lost 2 bases and J 5 bases, leaving 12 bases between the germline ends. The germline CDR1 and CDR2 sequences are LNHNV and YYDKDF (reference sequence). The CDR3 spells CATSRSTVGTGELFF. In nucleotides, the CDR3 is TGTGCCACCAGCAGATCAACAGTGGGGACCGGGGAGCTGTTTTTT. Together with reference TRBV15 and TRBJ2-2, the CDR3 gives the full variable domain: DAMVIQNPRYQVTQFGKPVTLSCSQTLNHNVMYWYQQKSSQAPKLLFHYYDKDFNNEADTPDNFQSRRPNTSFCFLDIRSPGLGDTAMYLCATSRSTVGTGELFFGEGSRLTVL.

This clonotype has at least ten counts. The J gene is TRBJ2-5, the V gene TRBV20-1; TRBD2 matches 8 bases. CDR1 DFQATT and CDR2 SNEGSKA come from the germline V gene (reference sequence). CDR3 size: 15 residues. J gave up 5 bases and V 0 bases, and 8 bases lay outside the gene matches. The CDR3 loop reads CSARDQPGGPETQYF. CDR3 in DNA: TGCAGTGCTAGAGATCAACCGGGGGGGCCGGAGACCCAGTACTTC.

This clonotype was picked up many times. The chain has TRBV19 and TRBJ1-5; unclear D gene. Germline V gene lookup returns CDR1 LNHDA and CDR2 SQIVND (reference sequence). This CDR3 is 13 amino acids long. The ends were cut back, 7 bases at V and 7 bases at J, with 14 bases in the middle. The CDR3, as DNA: TGTGCCAGTAACCCCGGCAACAGCCAGCCCCAGCATTTT. Its protein is CASNPGNSQPQHF.

This clonotype appeared many times. The chain combines TRBV7-9 with TRBJ2-7, with D perhaps TRBD1 (5 bases). The CDR3 is made up of 12 amino acids. The germline V gene has CDR1 SEHNR and CDR2 FQNEAQ (reference sequence). V was cut by 5 bases and J by 4 bases, with 9 bases left in between. CDR3 protein: CASSRRQYEQYF. CDR3 in DNA: TGTGCCAGCAGCCGTAGACAGTACGAGCAGTACTTC. The complete variable domain, with remaining parts taken from reference TRBV7-9 and TRBJ2-7, reads DTGVSQNPRHKITKRGQNVTFRCDPISEHNRLYWYRQTLGQGPEFLTYFQNEAQLEKSRLLSDRFSAERPKGSFSTLEIQRTEQGDSAMYLCASSRRQYEQYFGPGTRLTVT.

There are many counts of this clonotype. V usage is TRBV11-1 and J usage is TRBJ2-5, with D possibly TRBD2 on 5 matching bases. V dropped 5 bases and J dropped 2 bases, with 6 bases sitting between them. The CDR3 contains 12 residues. The germline CDR1 and CDR2 sequences are SGHAT and FQDESV (reference sequence). The CDR3 nucleotides are TGTGCCAGCAGCCCGGGACAAGAGACCCAGTACTTC. Amino acids: CASSPGQETQYF. Full variable domain (missing parts from reference TRBV11-1 and TRBJ2-5): EAEVAQSPRYKITEKSQAVAFWCDPISGHATLYWYRQILGQGPELLVQFQDESVVDDSQLPKDRFSAERLKGVDSTLKIQPAELGDSAMYLCASSPGQETQYFGPGTRLLVL.

At least ten counts were recorded for this clonotype. The CDR3 loop reads CASRTGQSSGNTIYF. The CDR3 DNA reads TGTGCCAGCAGAACGGGACAGAGCTCTGGAAACACCATATATTTT. V gene TRBV7-9 combines with J gene TRBJ1-3; 7 bases match TRBD1. The CDR3 has 15 residues. CDR1 is SEHNR, CDR2 FQNEAQ, per germline (reference sequence). V lost 6 bases and J lost 0; bases outside the gene matches: 5.

This clonotype has a count of ten or more. The chain is built from TRBV12-3 or TRBV12-4 and TRBJ2-7, with 8 bases that match TRBD2. The CDR3 loop spans 14 amino acids. The V segment lost 6 bases and the J segment 3 bases; nucleotides outside the gene matches: 7. The CDR3 loop is CASSPRSGGYEQYF. CDR3 sequence (DNA): TGTGCCAGCAGCCCAAGGAGCGGGGGCTACGAGCAGTACTTC.

This clonotype was seen many times. The V gene is TRBV5-1, the J gene TRBJ2-3, with 12 bases lining up with TRBD2. Germline values: CDR1 SGHRS, CDR2 YFSETQ. J gave up 2 bases and V 4 bases, and 2 bases lay outside the gene matches. CDR3 size: 15 residues. CDR3 residues: CASSGLAGPTDTQYF. CDR3 nucleotide sequence: TGCGCCAGCAGCGGACTAGCGGGGCCCACAGATACGCAGTATTTT.

The table lists this clonotype with many counts. The V gene is TRBV7-2, the J gene TRBJ2-5; maybe TRBD2 (6 bases). Trimming removed 5 bases from V and 5 bases from J, with 15 bases in between. Germline-derived CDR1 and CDR2 are SGHTA and FQGNSA. The CDR3 has 14 amino acids. The CDR3 protein is CASSQQARGETQYF. CDR3 DNA: TGTGCCAGCAGCCAGCAGGCACGGGGGGAGACCCAGTACTTC.

This clonotype was recorded at least ten times. The genes are TRBV4-3 and TRBJ2-7; D remains ambiguous. Germline CDR1 LGHNA, CDR2 YSLEER. This CDR3 region has 15 residues. The V end lost 1 base, the J end lost 0 bases, and 10 bases lay between the germline ends. The chain's CDR3 is CASSQVIASSYEQYF. The CDR3 DNA follows: TGCGCCAGCAGCCAAGTCATCGCCAGCTCCTACGAGCAGTACTTC.

The sample holds many counts of this clonotype. The DNA of the CDR3 is TGTGCCAGCAGTGAAGCCGGAATAATGGGTCAGCCCCAGCATTTT. Protein: CASSEAGIMGQPQHF. This sequence joins TRBV2 and TRBJ1-5; D gene ambiguous. Germline loops: CDR1 SNHLY, CDR2 FYNNEI. The CDR3 has 15 residues. Trimming took off 0 bases at V and 6 bases at J, with 12 bases between the two ends.

This clonotype was counted ten times or more. V is TRBV6-5 and J is TRBJ2-1, with D uncertain. The germline gives CDR1 MNHEY, CDR2 SVGAGI. V gave up 0 bases and J gave up 2 bases, with 8 bases separating them. CDR3 length equals 15 residues. CDR3 DNA sequence: TGTGCCAGCAGTTACTCGGCAGGTCCCTACAATGAGCAGTTCTTC. Translated, it gives CASSYSAGPYNEQFF.

At least ten counts were recorded for this clonotype. This chain joins TRBV5-1 and TRBJ1-2; TRBD1 agrees at 11 bases. V gave up 6 bases and J gave up 4 bases; unmatched junction bases: 11. Per the germline V gene, CDR1 is SGHRS and CDR2 is YFSETQ. The CDR3 length is 16 residues. For the CDR3, the DNA is TGCGCCAGCACCTCAAACCCGGGACAGGGGGTCTATGGCTACACCTTC. It is translated as CASTSNPGQGVYGYTF.

This clonotype was recorded many times. V usage is TRBV5-1 and J usage is TRBJ2-5; perhaps D is TRBD1 or TRBD2 (5 bases each). Looked up from germline, CDR1 is SGHRS and CDR2 is YFSETQ. The V end lost 0 bases, the J end lost 3 bases, and 6 bases lay between the germline ends. The CDR3 spans 13 residues. The CDR3 spells CASSLVGEETQYF. Here the CDR3 DNA reads TGCGCCAGCAGCTTGGTGGGGGAAGAGACCCAGTACTTC.

This clonotype was found many times. The rearrangement uses TRBV7-9 and TRBJ2-7, with D maybe TRBD1 (5 bases). V shed 1 base and J shed 2 bases, with 12 bases lying between them. In germline, CDR1 is SEHNR, CDR2 FQNEAQ (reference sequence). The CDR3 is 15 amino acids. The DNA of the CDR3 is TGTGCCAGCAGCTTAGGGTTGGCAGGGCCCTACGAGCAGTACGTC. Its translation is CASSLGLAGPYEQYV.

This clonotype was counted at least ten times. The genes are TRBV4-2 and TRBJ2-1; D possibly corresponds to TRBD2 (6 bases). Germline assignment: CDR1 LGHNA and CDR2 YNFKEQ. Trimming stripped 0 bases from V and 1 base from J, with 10 bases between. The CDR3 length is 16 residues. CDR3 coding DNA: TGTGCCAGCAGCCAAGATACGGGGGAATCCTACAATGAGCAGTTCTTC. This sequence encodes CASSQDTGESYNEQFF.

This clonotype was seen at least ten times. This rearrangement joins TRBV5-1 to TRBJ2-1, with 9 bases that match TRBD2. This CDR3 has 19 residues. J lost 5 bases, V lost 4 bases, and 19 bases had no gene match. Germline V CDR1 and CDR2: SGHRS, YFSETQ. The CDR3 reads CASSPGERGVELLDNEQFF. The CDR3 DNA reads as TGCGCCAGCAGCCCGGGGGAGCGGGGGGTGGAGCTCCTGGACAATGAGCAGTTCTTC.

This clonotype came up many times. The chain combines TRBV7-3 with TRBJ2-2; D is possibly TRBD2 (6 bases). Germline V gene data show CDR1 as SGHTA and CDR2 as FQGTGA. CDR3 length equals 16 residues. V shed 1 base and J shed 7 bases, with 16 bases lying between them. CDR3 residues: CASSLMARGAGGELFF. CDR3 in DNA: TGTGCCAGCAGCTTAATGGCTCGCGGGGCAGGCGGGGAGCTGTTTTTT.

This clonotype was observed a few times. The chain employs TRBV10-3 and TRBJ2-7; D gene uncertain. V dropped 0 bases and J dropped 0 bases, with 12 bases sitting between them. The CDR3 runs to 16 residues. Germline CDR1 is ENHRY and CDR2 is SYGVKD. The CDR3 sequence is CAISESAQVSSYEQYF. In DNA form, the CDR3 reads TGTGCCATCAGTGAGTCGGCGCAGGTCAGCTCCTACGAGCAGTACTTC.

This clonotype showed up many times. The rearrangement uses TRBV28 and TRBJ2-5; unclear D gene. V gave up 8 bases and J gave up 0 bases, with 19 bases separating them. The germline gives CDR1 MDHEN, CDR2 SYDVKM. This CDR3 has 16 residues. The CDR3, as DNA: TGTGCCAGCGCCTTACACCACACTGGGTACCAAGAGACCCAGTACTTC. Residues: CASALHHTGYQETQYF.

This clonotype was counted at least ten times. The chain has TRBV5-4 and TRBJ2-2; D remains unclear. V was clipped by 0 bases and J by 5 bases, with 11 bases between them. The CDR3 is made up of 15 amino acids. CDR1 is SGHNT, CDR2 YYREEE, per germline (reference sequence). The CDR3 is CASSLDFSKTGELFF. The CDR3 bases are TGTGCCAGCAGCTTGGATTTTAGCAAGACCGGGGAGCTGTTTTTT.

This clonotype has at least ten counts. The chain links TRBV5-1 to TRBJ1-1; D is unresolved. The CDR3 length is 14 residues. The V end was cut by 4 bases, the J end by 0 bases, with 10 bases between. Germline lookup yields CDR1 SGHRS and CDR2 YFSETQ. As DNA, the CDR3 is TGCGCCAGCAGCGTCCAAGTCATGAACACTGAAGCTTTCTTT. Protein: CASSVQVMNTEAFF.